The 15 T cell receptor beta chains below come from one sample, sequenced in a study of blood T cell repertoires in COVID-19. Assay: immunoSEQ multiplex PCR; the TCRdb copy retains only in-frame clones and omits some. The table records roughly 250,000 clones, approximately 92% of them present only once. The specimen sequenced was PBMCs or T cells enriched from blood (not recorded which). The receptors were sampled from a woman between 18 and 29 years old who had recovered from COVID-19.

The V and J genes are TRBV6-5 and TRBJ1-1; no definite D call. V lost 2 bases to trimming and J lost 4 bases, with 8 bases between them. The CDR3 is 13 amino acids. CDR1 and CDR2 from the germline V gene are MNHEY and SVGAGI. The DNA of the CDR3 is TGTGCCAGCAGTTACACCCGGTCCACTGAAGCTTTCTTT. It is translated as CASSYTRSTEAFF.

The genes are TRBV4-1 and TRBJ1-4; D unclear. The CDR3 loop spans 15 amino acids. Germline CDR1 and CDR2: MGHRA and YSYEKL. The germline V and J ends were trimmed by 1 base and 0 bases, with 6 bases remaining between them. The CDR3 here is CASSQGVATNEKLFF. CDR3 DNA: TGCGCCAGCAGCCAAGGAGTCGCAACTAATGAAAAACTGTTTTTT.

The rearrangement joins TRBV3-1 (or the pseudogene TRBV3-2) to TRBJ1-5, with D tentatively TRBD1 (5 bases). V dropped 1 base and J dropped 7 bases, with 11 bases sitting between them. Germline CDR1 is LGHDT and CDR2 is YNNKEL (reference sequence). The CDR3 spans 14 residues. The CDR3, as DNA: TGTGCCAGCAGCCAAGGGGGGAGGAGGCAGCCCCAGCATTTT. Encoded protein: CASSQGGRRQPQHF.

The CDR3 protein is CASSYGDRNTGELFF. CDR3 sequence (DNA): TGTGCCAGCAGTTACGGCGACAGGAACACCGGGGAGCTGTTTTTT. The J gene is TRBJ2-2, the V gene TRBV6-5; perhaps TRBD1 as D (5 bases). With 2 bases removed from V and 1 base from J, the gap between germline ends came to 8 bases. The CDR3 runs to 15 residues. In germline, CDR1 is MNHEY, CDR2 SVGAGI.

The rearrangement joins TRBV5-4 to TRBJ2-3, with D hard to call. V shed 0 bases and J shed 0 bases, with 5 bases lying between them. Germline CDR1 is SGHNT and CDR2 is YYREEE (reference sequence). The CDR3 runs to 14 residues. CDR3 bases: TGTGCCAGCAGCTTGGATCCGAGCACAGATACGCAGTATTTT. Its translation is CASSLDPSTDTQYF.

The rearrangement joins TRBV19 to TRBJ1-5; D uncertain. Trimming removed 3 bases from V and 4 bases from J, with 10 bases in between. CDR1 and CDR2 (germline): LNHDA, SQIVND (reference sequence). This CDR3 comprises 14 residues. As DNA, the CDR3 is TGTGCCAGTAGTATTAGCGGGATAAATCAGCCCCAGCATTTT. Translated, it gives CASSISGINQPQHF.

V gene TRBV9 combines with J gene TRBJ2-1; TRBD1 aligns across 8 bases. With V trimmed by 4 bases and J by 7 bases, 4 bases remained unmatched. Germline lookup yields CDR1 SGDLS and CDR2 YYNGEE. This CDR3 spans 13 amino acids. The CDR3 coding sequence is TGTGCCAGCAGCTCCTACAGGGGGAATGAGCAGTTCTTC. Translating gives CASSSYRGNEQFF. Filled out from reference TRBV9 and TRBJ2-1, the complete variable domain reads DSGVTQTPKHLITATGQRVTLRCSPRSGDLSVYWYQQSLDQGLQFLIQYYNGEERAKGNILERFSAQQFPDLHSELNLSSLELGDSALYFCASSSYRGNEQFFGPGTRLTVL.

The chain uses TRBV20-1 and TRBJ2-5; D unresolved. V lost 3 bases to trimming and J lost 5 bases, with 10 bases between them. Per the germline V gene, CDR1 is DFQATT and CDR2 is SNEGSKA (reference sequence). CDR3 length: 12 residues. CDR3: CSASTTAETQYF. The CDR3, as DNA: TGCAGTGCTAGTACCACTGCGGAGACCCAGTACTTC.

V gene TRBV7-8 combines with J gene TRBJ2-1; D perhaps matches TRBD2 (5 bases). CDR1 is SGHVS, CDR2 FQNEAQ, per germline. The CDR3 contains 17 residues. V lost 5 bases, J lost 0 bases, and 17 bases lay in between. The CDR3 DNA is TGTGCCAGCAGCCCCCGGAGGCCCATCCCCTCCTACAATGAGCAGTTCTTC. Translating gives CASSPRRPIPSYNEQFF.

This sequence joins TRBV6-5 and TRBJ2-2; 7 bases agree with TRBD2. Germline trimming cut 7 bases from V and 5 bases from J; bases unmatched to any gene: 7. Germline V lookup: CDR1 MNHEY, CDR2 SVGAGI. CDR3 size: 14 residues. DNA for the CDR3: TGTGCCAGCAAGCCAGCGGGGTATACCGGGGAGCTGTTTTTT. It translates to CASKPAGYTGELFF.

The chain recombines TRBV4-1 with TRBJ1-4; 10 nucleotides agree with TRBD1. V lost 4 bases to trimming and J lost 6 bases; unmatched junction nucleotides: 2. Per germline, CDR1 MGHRA and CDR2 YSYEKL. This CDR3 spans 14 amino acids. The CDR3 DNA sequence: TGCGCCAGCAGCCCGGGACAGGGGTATGAAAAACTGTTTTTT. It codes for CASSPGQGYEKLFF.

V usage is TRBV6-5 and J usage is TRBJ1-5; TRBD1 agrees at 9 bases. V was pared by 6 bases and J by 4 bases, with 1 base of the junction left unmatched. From germline, CDR1 is MNHEY and CDR2 SVGAGI. The CDR3 extends over 13 amino acids. CDR3 loop: CASRGTGNQPQHF. CDR3 coding DNA: TGTGCCAGCAGGGGGACAGGGAATCAGCCCCAGCATTTT.

The V gene is TRBV5-8, the J gene TRBJ1-1; 8 nucleotides line up with TRBD1. Germline CDR1 reads SGHTS; CDR2 reads YDEGEE. The CDR3 sequence is 14 residues long. The J segment lost 4 bases and the V segment lost 4 bases, leaving 6 bases of the junction unmatched. The CDR3 region is CASSEGQGGTEAFF. The CDR3 DNA reads TGTGCCAGCAGCGAAGGACAGGGAGGCACTGAAGCTTTCTTT.

The CDR3 bases are TGCGCCAGCAGCCAGGATGACAGGGGTTGGTATGGCTACACCTTC. This gives the protein CASSQDDRGWYGYTF. The chain uses TRBV4-1 and TRBJ1-2; 8 nucleotides align to TRBD1. CDR1 is MGHRA, CDR2 YSYEKL, per germline. The CDR3 is 15 amino acids. With 3 bases clipped from V and 5 bases from J, the junction kept 8 bases outside the gene matches.

The chain couples TRBV24-1 to TRBJ1-1; possibly TRBD1 for D (6 bases). Trimming pared 4 bases from V and 4 bases from J, leaving 12 bases between. CDR3 length: 14 residues. Germline CDR1 and CDR2: KGHDR and SFDVKD. CDR3 sequence (DNA): TGTGCCACCAGTGACTCCCAGACAGGCACTGAAGCTTTCTTT. This sequence encodes CATSDSQTGTEAFF.